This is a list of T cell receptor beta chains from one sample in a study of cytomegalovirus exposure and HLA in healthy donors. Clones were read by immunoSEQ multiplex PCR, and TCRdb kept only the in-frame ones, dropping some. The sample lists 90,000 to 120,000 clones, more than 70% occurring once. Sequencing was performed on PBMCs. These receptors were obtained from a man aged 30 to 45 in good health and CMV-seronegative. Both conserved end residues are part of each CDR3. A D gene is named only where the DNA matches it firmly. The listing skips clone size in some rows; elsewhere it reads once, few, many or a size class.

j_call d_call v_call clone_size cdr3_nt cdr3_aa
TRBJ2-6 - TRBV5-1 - TGCGCCAGCAGCTTTGACCGGGGGACCAACGTCCTGACTTTC CASSFDRGTNVLTF
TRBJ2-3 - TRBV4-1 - TGCGCCAGCAGCCAAGGGAGGCCGACAGATACGCAGTATTTT CASSQGRPTDTQYF
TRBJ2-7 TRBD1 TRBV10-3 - TGTGCCATCACCGAACAGGGGAGCTCCTACGAGCAGTACTTC CAITEQGSSYEQYF
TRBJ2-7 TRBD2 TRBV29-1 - TGCAGCGTTGAAGGGGCGGGAGAAGGCTACGAGCAGTACTTC CSVEGAGEGYEQYF
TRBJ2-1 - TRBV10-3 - TGTGCCATCACGGATGCAGGGAATTTGGGCAATGAGCAGTTCTTC CAITDAGNLGNEQFF
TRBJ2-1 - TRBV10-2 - TGCGCCAGCAGTGAGCAGGGGGGAGGCGTCTATGAGCAGTTCTTC CASSEQGGGVYEQFF
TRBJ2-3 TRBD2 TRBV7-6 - TGTGCCAGCAGCTCCCTCGGGGGGGCCGGGGAAGATACGCAGTATTTT CASSSLGGAGEDTQYF
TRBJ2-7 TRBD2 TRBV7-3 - TGTTCCAGCAGCCGCGGGGGGAGTTACGAGCAGTACTTC CSSSRGGSYEQYF
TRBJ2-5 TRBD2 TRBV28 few TGTGCCAGCAGTTTAACGAAGGATAGCGGGATCTTGGAGCAGTACTTC CASSLTKDSGILEQYF
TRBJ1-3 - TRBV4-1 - TGCGCCAGCAGCCAACGTGGGGACAACGGAAACACCATATATTTT CASSQRGDNGNTIYF
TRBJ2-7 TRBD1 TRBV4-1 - TGCGCCAGCAGCCAGGGGGCGACAGGGGCACCCTACGAGCAGTACTTC CASSQGATGAPYEQYF
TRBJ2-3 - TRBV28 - TGTGCCAGCAGTTTACGGGGGAGCTTCACAGATACGCAGTATTTT CASSLRGSFTDTQYF
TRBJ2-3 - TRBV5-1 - TGCGCCAGCAGCTTGGGTCTAAGCACAGATACGCAGTATTTT CASSLGLSTDTQYF
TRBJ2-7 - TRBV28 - TGTGCCAGCAGACCGGGTTGGGGGGAAGACGAGCAGTACTTC CASRPGWGEDEQYF
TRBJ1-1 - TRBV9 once TGTGCCAGCAGCGTAGAGGGGGTTGGCACTGAAGCTTTCTTT CASSVEGVGTEAFF
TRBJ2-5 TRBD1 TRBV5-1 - TGCGCCAGCAGACCCGGACAGGGGGCGACCCAGTACTTC CASRPGQGATQYF
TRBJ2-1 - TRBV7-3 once TGTGCCAGCAGCCTCGGGAGCTCCTACAATGAGCAGTTCTTC CASSLGSSYNEQFF
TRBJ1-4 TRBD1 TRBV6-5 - TGTGCCAGCAGTTACACCTCGGGACAGGGTAATGAAAAACTGTTTTTT CASSYTSGQGNEKLFF
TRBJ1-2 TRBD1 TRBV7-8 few TGTGCCAGCAGCCCCCAGACAGGGGGAGTCTATGGCTACACCTTC CASSPQTGGVYGYTF
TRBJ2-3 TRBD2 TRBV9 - TGTGCCAGCAGCATTGGGACTATCACAGATACGCAGTATTTT CASSIGTITDTQYF
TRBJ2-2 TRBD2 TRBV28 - TGTGCCAGCAGTCCCGGACTAGCCACTCGAGGGGAGCTGTTTTTT CASSPGLATRGELFF
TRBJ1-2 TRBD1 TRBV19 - TGTGCCAGTAGGGACAGGAGCTATGGCTACACCTTC CASRDRSYGYTF
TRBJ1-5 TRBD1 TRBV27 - TGTGCCAGCAGGGAGGGACAGGACAATCAGCCCCAGCATTTT CASREGQDNQPQHF
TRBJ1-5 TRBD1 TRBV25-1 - TGTGCCAGCACCCCAAGAGGGGGGACAGGGAGGAATCAGCCCCAGCATTTT CASTPRGGTGRNQPQHF
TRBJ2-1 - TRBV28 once TGTGCCAGCAGTCCGCCACCGGGACTCAGAATGTTCTTC CASSPPPGLRMFF
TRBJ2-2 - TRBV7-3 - TGTGCCAGCAGCTTAGGGCGGAGGACCGGGGAGCTGTTTTTT CASSLGRRTGELFF
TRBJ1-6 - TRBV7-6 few TGTGCCAGCAGCTTAGGGGAGGGGACGGATTCACCCCTCCACTTT CASSLGEGTDSPLHF
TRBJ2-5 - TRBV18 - TGTGCCAGCTCCTCACCTTCTGACAACGCACAAGAGACCCAGTACTTC CASSSPSDNAQETQYF
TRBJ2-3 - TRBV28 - TGTGCCAGCATTCCGGGACTTTTAGACTCTAGCACAGATACGCAGTATTTT CASIPGLLDSSTDTQYF
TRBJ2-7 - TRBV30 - TGTGCCTGGAGTAGCGGCCCAGGGGACTACGAGCAGTACTTC CAWSSGPGDYEQYF
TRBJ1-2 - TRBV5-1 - TGCGCCAGCAAGGAGGGAGTTACTAACTATGGCTACACCTTC CASKEGVTNYGYTF
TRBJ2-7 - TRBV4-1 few TGCGCCAGCAGCCAAGGATATACCGTGTTAGCGAGCTCCTACGAGCAGTACTTC CASSQGYTVLASSYEQYF
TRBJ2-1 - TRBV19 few TGTGCCAGTAGTCGTGGGAGCTCCTACAATGAGCAGTTCTTC CASSRGSSYNEQFF
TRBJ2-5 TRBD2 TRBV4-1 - TGCGCCAGCAGCCTAGCGGGGGGGTACCAAGAGACCCAGTACTTC CASSLAGGYQETQYF
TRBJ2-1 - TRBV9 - TGTGCCAGCAGCGTAGATGCGAGTAGCTCCTACAATGAGCAGTTCTTC CASSVDASSSYNEQFF
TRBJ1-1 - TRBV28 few TGTGCCAGCAGTTCCAAAATTACTTCCATGAACACTGAAGCTTTCTTT CASSSKITSMNTEAFF
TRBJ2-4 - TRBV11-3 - TGTGCCAGCAGCTTAGGCAGGGGGGCTGACATTCAGTACTTC CASSLGRGADIQYF
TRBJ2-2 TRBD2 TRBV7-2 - TGTGCCAGCAGCTTACGGGGGGGAACGAACACCGGGGAGCTGTTTTTT CASSLRGGTNTGELFF
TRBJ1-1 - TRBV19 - TGTGCCAGTAGTGGAAGACAGGCTGAAGCTTTCTTT CASSGRQAEAFF
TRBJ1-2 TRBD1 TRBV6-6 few TGTGCCAGCAGTTACCACCCTACAGGGGGGAACTATGGCTACACCTTC CASSYHPTGGNYGYTF
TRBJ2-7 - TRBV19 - TGTGCCAGTAGTAGAGAGGCTTCCTACGAGCAGTACTTC CASSREASYEQYF
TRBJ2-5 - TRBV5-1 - TGCGCCAGCAGCTTGGCCGTTAAAGAGACCCAGTACTTC CASSLAVKETQYF